This TCR beta chain stems from a study of shared clonotypes between healthy human individuals. How the authors handled the data: Owing to the provision of junction-only sequences devoid of quality scores by immunoSEQ, filtering differed. Assay used: immunoSEQ multiplex PCR; TCRdb lists only in-frame clones, some missing. V and J calls and clone size come straight from that table; D and trimming were deduced from the DNA. This repertoire shows about 2.1 million clones, 80% to 95% found once; its top ten account for more than 1.5%. Naive CD8 cells, CD45RO-negative and positively selected for CCR7, excluded terminally differentiated effector memory CD45RA+ cells. Donors were Caucasian adults residing in Nashville, Tennessee, USA. The V end lost 5 bases, the J end lost 4 bases, and 15 bases lay between the germline ends. This CDR3 contains 15 residues. Germline V gene sequence: CDR1 SGHTA, CDR2 FQGTGA.

The sample comprised naive CD8+ T cells from PBMCs. The sequence derives from a man aged 18 to 29 in good health. Some clones in this sample may be carry-over from other donors' samples. The genes are TRBV7-3 and TRBJ2-1; the D is unclear. The CDR3 bases are TGTGCCAGCAGCCCCCGGAGAGCATTTTACAATGAGCAGTTCTTC. As protein: CASSPRRAFYNEQFF.